These T cell receptor beta chains were read from a single sample in a study of T cell repertoires in cytomegalovirus infection. TCRdb called the reads again in MiXCR, with one record for every CDR3 protein. This sample has around 71,000 distinct CDR3 sequences, with 20% to 25% found just once. The antigens for these receptors are not known. The sample here was CD8+ T cells from cultured PBMCs, taken from culture after CMV antigen stimulation. The receptors were gathered from a human donor in good health (CMV status not recorded). Some clones in this sample may be carry-over from other donors' samples. The conserved cysteine and the conserved F or W are not part of the CDR3 here. A D gene is named only where the DNA matches it firmly.

ASSPRTGADEQY	TRBD1	TRBJ2-7	TRBV7-9
ASSQSETNTEAF	NA	TRBJ1-1	TRBV4-1
ASTTDHVFGDTQY	NA	TRBJ2-3	TRBV6-2/TRBV6-3
ASSPTGVRYGYT	TRBD1	TRBJ1-2	TRBV12-3/TRBV12-4
ASSGGDLDAETQY	NA	TRBJ2-5	TRBV7-9
ASSEEGAESYEQY	TRBD1	TRBJ2-7	TRBV2
ASSLKADEQF	NA	TRBJ2-1	TRBV7-2
ASSQGDRGQETQY	TRBD1	TRBJ2-5	TRBV4-3
ASSIVTGAAGNTIY	NA	TRBJ1-3	TRBV19
ASRQGFPEAF	TRBD1	TRBJ1-1	TRBV6-2/TRBV6-3
ASSQDSGTSGGGDEQF	TRBD2	TRBJ2-1	TRBV3-1
ASSGDPGERGAF	NA	TRBJ1-1	TRBV12-3/TRBV12-4
ASSQDQPSYNEQF	NA	TRBJ2-1	TRBV4-1
ASSYSSEIPEAF	NA	TRBJ1-1	TRBV6-2/TRBV6-3
ASSPGTGGAGQPQH	NA	TRBJ1-5	TRBV7-8
ASSTAPDADAQH	NA	TRBJ1-5	TRBV6-1
ASSWGTGDNQPQH	TRBD1	TRBJ1-5	TRBV5-5
ASSITGTENEQY	TRBD1	TRBJ2-7	TRBV7-8
ASSLSGGDEQY	TRBD1	TRBJ2-7	TRBV7-6
ASSSSQRPYEQY	NA	TRBJ2-7	TRBV7-8
SAIPASYNEQF	NA	TRBJ2-1	TRBV20-1
ASSDTEIAKNIQY	NA	TRBJ2-4	TRBV6-1
ASSAGPFSGNTIY	NA	TRBJ1-3	TRBV7-6
AISDDGRPGTYEQY	NA	TRBJ2-7	TRBV10-3
SVRGELAKNIQY	NA	TRBJ2-4	TRBV29-1
ASSPQGPGNTEAF	NA	TRBJ1-1	TRBV7-2
ASSLSGGASDTQY	TRBD2	TRBJ2-3	TRBV7-2
ASSLPEI	NA	TRBJ1-1	TRBV12-3/TRBV12-4
ASSYYYRDAQVEQY	NA	TRBJ2-7	TRBV6-2/TRBV6-3
ASSPGSDSYNEQF	NA	TRBJ2-1	TRBV7-9
ASSLVGNEQF	NA	TRBJ2-1	TRBV27
ASTSPGGDEQF	NA	TRBJ2-1	TRBV6-5
ASRVNTEAF	NA	TRBJ1-1	TRBV6-1